The 2 T cell receptor beta chains listed next were all sequenced from one sample in a study of T cell responses to AZD1222 COVID-19 vaccine. Clones were read by immunoSEQ multiplex PCR, and TCRdb kept only the in-frame ones, dropping some. The sample has roughly 180,000 clones; around 94% are singletons. The sequenced sample was peripheral blood, obtained 28 days after the second AZD1222 dose. The receptors originated from an adult who received the AZD1222 COVID-19 vaccine.

V is TRBV9 and J is TRBJ2-3, with TRBD1 as a possible D gene (6 bases). Per germline, CDR1 SGDLS and CDR2 YYNGEE. Trimming pared 0 bases from V and 0 bases from J, leaving 11 bases between. The CDR3 totals 16 residues. The CDR3 spells CASSVETGRSTDTQYF. The DNA for the CDR3 is TGTGCCAGCAGCGTAGAAACAGGGAGAAGCACAGATACGCAGTATTTT.

The chain links TRBV7-3 to TRBJ2-2; 8 positions agree with TRBD2. The CDR3 is 16 residues long. Germline V gives CDR1 SGHTA, CDR2 FQGTGA. V trimming: 4 bases; J trimming: 0 bases; junction bases outside the gene matches: 4. Here the CDR3 DNA reads TGTGCCAGCAGCTCCAAAGCGGGGGCGAACACCGGGGAGCTGTTTTTT. As protein: CASSSKAGANTGELFF.